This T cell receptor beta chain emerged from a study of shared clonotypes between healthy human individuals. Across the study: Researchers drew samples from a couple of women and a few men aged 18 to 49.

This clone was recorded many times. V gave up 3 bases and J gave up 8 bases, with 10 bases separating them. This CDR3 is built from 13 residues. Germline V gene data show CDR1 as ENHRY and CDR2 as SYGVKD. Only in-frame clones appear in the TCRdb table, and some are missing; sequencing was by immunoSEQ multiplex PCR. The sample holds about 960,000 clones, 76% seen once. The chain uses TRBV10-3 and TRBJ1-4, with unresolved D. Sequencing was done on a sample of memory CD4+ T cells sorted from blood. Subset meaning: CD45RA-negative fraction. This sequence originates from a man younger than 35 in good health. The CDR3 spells CAISDGWGEKLFF. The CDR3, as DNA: TGTGCCATCAGTGATGGGTGGGGAGAAAAACTGTTTTTT.